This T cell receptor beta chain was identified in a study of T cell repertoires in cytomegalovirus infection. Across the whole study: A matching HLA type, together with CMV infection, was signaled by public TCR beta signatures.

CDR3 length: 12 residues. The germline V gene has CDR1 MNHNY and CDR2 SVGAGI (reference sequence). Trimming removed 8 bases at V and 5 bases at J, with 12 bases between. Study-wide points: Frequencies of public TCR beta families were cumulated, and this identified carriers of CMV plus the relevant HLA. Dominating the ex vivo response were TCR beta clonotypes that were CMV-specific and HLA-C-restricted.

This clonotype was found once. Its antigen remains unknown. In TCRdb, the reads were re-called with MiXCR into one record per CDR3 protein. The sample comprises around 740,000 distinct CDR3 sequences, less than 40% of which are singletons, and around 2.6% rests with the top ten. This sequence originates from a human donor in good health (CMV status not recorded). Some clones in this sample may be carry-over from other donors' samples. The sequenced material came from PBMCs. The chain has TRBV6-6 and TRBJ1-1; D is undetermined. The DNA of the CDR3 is TGTGCCAGCCGGCCCAGAGTTACTGAAGCTTTCTTT. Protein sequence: CASRPRVTEAFF.